The 10 T cell receptor beta chains below all came from one sample that was sequenced in a study of blood T cells in healthy people across ages. The use of a sample-barcoded 5' primer and a J-beta primer mix characterized a second PCR of about 6 to 11 cycles. MiXCR was run by TCRdb on the 5' RACE reads, yielding one entry per CDR3 protein. The sample shows about 780,000 distinct CDR3 sequences, around 50% of them seen only once. The sequencing sample was made of blood. Source of these receptors: an elderly man in good health.

This chain connects TRBV5-6 to TRBJ2-3; tentatively, D is TRBD1 or TRBD2 (5 bases each). This CDR3 comprises 16 residues. Trimming left V 5 bases short and J 6 bases short, with 22 bases between. Germline V CDR1 and CDR2: SGHDT, YYEEEE. This chain's CDR3 is CASRQDSSRLRDTQYF. In nucleotides, the CDR3 is TGTGCCAGCAGACAGGACTCTAGTAGGCTACGGGATACGCAGTATTTT. Full variable domain (remainder filled in from reference TRBV5-6 and TRBJ2-3): DAGVTQSPTHLIKTRGQQVTLRCSPKSGHDTVSWYQQALGQGPQFIFQYYEEEERQRGNFPDRFSGHQFPNYSSELNVNALLLGDSALYLCASRQDSSRLRDTQYFGPGTRLTVL.

This chain links TRBV20-1 with TRBJ1-4; maybe TRBD1 (5 bases). The CDR3 extends over 16 amino acids. V lost 2 bases, J lost 5 bases, and 18 bases lay in between. Germline CDR1 reads DFQATT; CDR2 reads SNEGSKA (reference sequence). The CDR3 loop reads CSARNRRAATNEKLFF. Here the CDR3 DNA reads TGCAGTGCTAGAAACCGCAGGGCGGCGACCAATGAAAAACTGTTTTTT.

This clonotype was counted a few times. The chain links TRBV20-1 to TRBJ1-5; D is unresolved. The germline V gene encodes CDR1 DFQATT and CDR2 SNEGSKA (reference sequence). Trimming shortened V by 4 bases and J by 1 base, and 8 bases separated the two germline ends. CDR3 length: 13 residues. Here the CDR3 DNA reads TGCAGTGCTACAACAACCAGCAATCAGCCCCAGCATTTT. This codes for CSATTTSNQPQHF.

This chain links TRBV5-1 with TRBJ2-7; 12 nucleotides match TRBD2. Germline V gene data show CDR1 as SGHRS and CDR2 as YFSETQ. This CDR3 is built from 16 residues. V shed 0 bases and J 3 bases; nucleotides not matched to a gene: 4. DNA of the CDR3: TGCGCCAGCAGCTTGGGATCGACTAGCGGGAGCTACGAGCAGTACTTC. As protein: CASSLGSTSGSYEQYF. Complete variable domain (other parts from reference TRBV5-1 and TRBJ2-7): KAGVTQTPRYLIKTRGQQVTLSCSPISGHRSVSWYQQTPGQGLQFLFEYFSETQRNKGNFPGRFSGRQFSNSRSEMNVSTLELGDSALYLCASSLGSTSGSYEQYFGPGTRLTVT.

The V and J genes are TRBV10-3 and TRBJ1-5; D unresolved. The V and J ends lost 0 bases and 3 bases respectively, with 6 bases between them. CDR1 is ENHRY, CDR2 SYGVKD, per germline. The length of the CDR3 is 14 residues. DNA for the CDR3: TGTGCCATCAGTGAGTCGTCGGACAATCAGCCCCAGCATTTT. Amino acids: CAISESSDNQPQHF.

V and J are TRBV20-1 and TRBJ2-1, with no clear D. The J call is doubtful: the DNA matches TRBJ2-7 better. Germline CDR1 reads DFQATT; CDR2 reads SNEGSKA (reference sequence). This CDR3 is 12 amino acids long. CDR3 sequence (DNA): TGCAGTGCTAGGGCATCCTACAATGAGCAGTACTTC. It specifies CSARASYNEQYF.

V usage is TRBV21-1 and J usage is TRBJ2-2; TRBD2 is the table's D call, not checked against the DNA. TRBV21-1 is designated a pseudogene. CDR3 size: 18 residues. CDR3 DNA: TGTGCCAGCAGCAAACCGCTGGGACTAGCGGGAGACACCGGGGAGCTGTTTTTT. Its protein is CASSKPLGLAGDTGELFF.

This chain links TRBV5-1 with TRBJ2-1, with a tentative D call TRBD2 (6 bases). The CDR3 contains 14 residues. The V gene's germline CDR1 is SGHRS and CDR2 YFSETQ. The V and J ends lost 0 bases and 10 bases respectively, with 14 bases between them. CDR3 protein: CASSLGLEGNEQFF. DNA of the CDR3: TGCGCCAGCAGCTTGGGACTAGAGGGAAACGAGCAGTTCTTC.

V is TRBV12-3 or TRBV12-4 and J is TRBJ2-1, with D unclear. V shed 7 bases and J shed 9 bases, with 10 bases lying between them. The CDR3 consists of 11 residues. This CDR3 reads CASTGSVEQFF. The CDR3, as DNA: TGTGCCAGCACCGGTTCTGTTGAGCAGTTCTTC.

This clonotype has only a few counts. The chain recombines TRBV4-3 with TRBJ2-5, with D possibly being TRBD2 (5 bases). Trimming removed 0 bases from V and 5 bases from J, with 16 bases in between. The CDR3 runs to 16 residues. The germline V gene has CDR1 LGHNA and CDR2 YSLEER. The CDR3 spells CASSQDKSVLGETQYF. The CDR3 nucleotides are TGCGCCAGCAGCCAAGATAAATCAGTACTAGGGGAGACCCAGTACTTC.